The entry below describes one TCR beta chain. No antigen is known for it. The input lacks base qualities; no much larger clone sits a single base away. Library creation used PCR. TCRdb shows the sequencer as Illumina HiSeq 2500. TCR library preparation used molecular barcoding, with unique molecular identifiers applied to normalize quantification of the TCRbeta repertoire. The public reads were quality trimmed at Q25 with fastp and then assembled into clones with MiXCR by TCRdb, keeping productive beta chains. Merged by CDR3 protein, the rows form single entries marked with the most common genes and DNA. A total of a few hundred thousand distinct CDR3 sequences appear in this sample, approximately 23% of them only once. In total, the top ten clones hold approximately 11% of the sample. This sample stems from a study of T-cell reconstitution after alpha-beta-depleted transplantation in children (dated by TCRdb to about 2016). Study-wide context: T-cell immune reconstitution after TCRalphabeta/CD19-depleted allogeneic hematopoietic cell transplantation in children was quantitatively tracked in the study by means of TCR repertoire profiling. The full study reports these points: In some patients, high TCRbeta diversity at day 60 was attributed to recipient T cells and intrathymic progenitors that had survived conditioning. Hyperexpanded clone frequencies declined over subsequent months; after one year, T-cell counts and TCRbeta diversity were mostly attributed to newly produced T cells. The apparently early recovery of alphabetaT-cell counts about two months after transplant reportedly depended on only several hundred rapidly expanded clones that came from non-depleted graft cells.

The germline V gene encodes CDR1 SGHRS and CDR2 YFSETQ. The CDR3 measures 16 amino acids from cysteine to phenylalanine. The only DNA kept is the CDR3, 48 bases in frame from the first base. V loses 5 bases of germline sequence and J loses 0 bases, and the interval between the two ends is 12 bases. What the treatment or condition label conveys for this sample: allogeneic hematopoietic cell transplantation with graft depleted of TCRalphabeta T cells and CD19 B cells. The transplant recipients were children given TCRalphabeta/CD19-depleted allogeneic hematopoietic cell grafts. The receptor was isolated from a male patient younger than 18 who had a stem cell transplant for acute lymphoblastic leukemia, so the T cells may come from the graft donor. The sequencing used PBMCs, mostly from graft donor cells, collected 180 days after TCRalphabeta/CD19-depleted stem cell transplant. The chain couples TRBV5-1 to TRBJ1-6, with an unclear D gene assignment. CDR3 region: CASRSTLSSYNSPLHF. The nucleotides read TGCGCCAGCAGATCGACATTGAGCTCCTATAATTCACCCCTCCACTTT.